This T cell receptor (beta chain) came from a study of T cell responses to AZD1222 COVID-19 vaccine. Broader study findings: After the peak T cell response, and only then, were repertoires sampled. The breadth and depth of Spike-specific TCRs increased once two AZD1222 doses had been given. Unmutated variant regions are reportedly targeted by nearly half of spike-specific TCRs.

Trimming left V 0 bases short and J 4 bases short, with 5 bases between. Germline V gene sequence: CDR1 SGHRS, CDR2 YFSETQ. CDR3 length equals 13 residues. Points on this clone: What it binds is unknown.

Using immunoSEQ multiplex PCR, the repertoire was profiled, and TCRdb retains in-frame clones only, with some absent. The sample has some 130,000 clones, 80% to 90% seen once. This clonotype was sampled from an adult in good health. V usage is TRBV5-1 and J usage is TRBJ1-5; D is unclear. This sample comprised peripheral blood, obtained on day 0 of AZD1222 vaccination. This chain's CDR3 is CASSLGTNQPQHF. The CDR3 bases are TGCGCCAGCAGCTTGGGGACTAATCAGCCCCAGCATTTT.